The 32 T cell receptor beta chains reported below all come from one sample, sequenced in a study of PD-L1 blockade in urothelial cancer. TCRdb's table, derived via immunoSEQ multiplex PCR, lists solely in-frame clones and lacks some. The sample yields around 110,000 clones, approximately 89% seen once. Time point in this sample: peripheral blood 6 weeks after treatment start. The sample in question was PBMCs, obtained around atezolizumab (anti-PD-L1) treatment. The receptors come from a man aged 60 to 69 with urothelial cancer.

CDR3 sequence: CASRDYNGTVSSYEQYF. The CDR3 nucleotides are TGTGCCAGCCGGGACTATAACGGGACTGTCAGTTCCTACGAGCAGTACTTC. This chain links TRBV21-1 with TRBJ2-7; the table's D gene call, TRBD2, was not cross checked with the DNA. TRBV21-1 represents a pseudogene. The CDR3 covers 17 residues.

V is TRBV18 and J is TRBJ2-2; 8 bases match TRBD1. CDR1 is KGHSH and CDR2 is LQKENI in the germline V gene. This CDR3 has 17 amino acids. Germline trimming cut 6 bases from V and 4 bases from J; bases unmatched to any gene: 13. Here the CDR3 DNA reads TGTGCCAGCTCCCCCCCGGAAGGACAGGGACTCACCGGGGAGCTGTTTTTT. Translating it yields CASSPPEGQGLTGELFF.

This clone turned up a few times. The chain carries TRBV5-6 and TRBJ2-5; 13 bases match TRBD2. Germline V gene data show CDR1 as SGHDT and CDR2 as YYEEEE. The CDR3 runs to 16 residues. V lost 4 bases, J lost 4 bases, and 7 bases stayed unmatched. In DNA, the CDR3 is TGTGCCAGCAGCGTTACTAGCGGGGGGGTGCTAGAGACCCAGTACTTC. It is translated as CASSVTSGGVLETQYF.

V usage is TRBV5-4 and J usage is TRBJ2-1; 9 bases are shared with TRBD1. The J segment lost 0 bases and the V segment lost 4 bases, leaving 2 bases of the junction unmatched. Per the germline V gene, CDR1 is SGHNT and CDR2 is YYREEE (reference sequence). The CDR3 totals 15 residues. In DNA form, the CDR3 reads TGTGCCAGCAGCCGGACAGGGGACTCCTACAATGAGCAGTTCTTC. Its protein product is CASSRTGDSYNEQFF. Variable domain in full (rest from reference TRBV5-4 and TRBJ2-1): ETGVTQSPTHLIKTRGQQVTLRCSSQSGHNTVSWYQQALGQGPQFIFQYYREEENGRGNFPPRFSGLQFPNYSSELNVNALELDDSALYLCASSRTGDSYNEQFFGPGTRLTVL.

This rearrangement joins TRBV5-1 to TRBJ1-1; a possible D gene is TRBD1 (6 bases). Trimming removed 4 bases from V and 0 bases from J, with 10 bases in between. The CDR3 runs 14 residues. Per the germline V gene, CDR1 is SGHRS and CDR2 is YFSETQ. CDR3 protein: CASSPDSVNTEAFF. CDR3 nucleotides: TGCGCCAGCAGCCCGGACAGCGTGAACACTGAAGCTTTCTTT.

This clone was detected once. This chain links TRBV5-4 with TRBJ1-4, with D possibly TRBD1 on 6 matching bases. The CDR3 consists of 14 residues. Germline assignment: CDR1 SGHNT and CDR2 YYREEE (reference sequence). Deletions cut 6 bases from V and 0 bases from J, with 9 bases between. The CDR3 DNA is TGTGCCAGCACGGACAGAGCAACTAATGAAAAACTGTTTTTT. It yields the protein CASTDRATNEKLFF. The complete variable domain, with remaining parts taken from reference TRBV5-4 and TRBJ1-4, reads ETGVTQSPTHLIKTRGQQVTLRCSSQSGHNTVSWYQQALGQGPQFIFQYYREEENGRGNFPPRFSGLQFPNYSSELNVNALELDDSALYLCASTDRATNEKLFFGSGTQLSVL.

This clone was found once. The V call is TRBV12-2, the J call TRBJ1-5; TRBD1, the table's D call, was not compared with the DNA. TRBV12-2 is recorded as a pseudogene. The CDR3 is 16 residues long. The DNA of the CDR3 is TGTGCAAGTCGTCCTTCCAGGGTTATTAGCAATCAGCCCCAGCATTTT. This translates into CASRPSRVISNQPQHF.

The chain couples TRBV9 to TRBJ2-3; TRBD2 aligns across 13 bases. Germline trimming cut 3 bases from V and 4 bases from J; bases unmatched to any gene: 2. The CDR3 spans 15 residues. Per germline, CDR1 SGDLS and CDR2 YYNGEE. The CDR3 DNA sequence: TGTGCCAGCAGCGGGACTAGCGGGAGCGCAGATACGCAGTATTTT. Translating it yields CASSGTSGSADTQYF.

The chain uses TRBV6-1 and TRBJ1-5, with D tentatively TRBD1 (6 bases). Looked up from germline, CDR1 is MNHNS and CDR2 is SASEGT. The germline V and J ends were trimmed by 2 bases and 2 bases, with 16 bases remaining between them. The length of the CDR3 is 17 residues. In DNA, the CDR3 is TGTGCCAGCAGTGAAAGCGGCGGCAGGGGTGGCAATCAGCCCCAGCATTTT. Residues: CASSESGGRGGNQPQHF.

As for this clone: The junction and the germline gene differ at one end; a read error may be behind it. The chain carries TRBV7-7 and TRBJ2-3; TRBD2 aligns across 7 bases. Germline V lookup: CDR1 SSHAT, CDR2 FNYEAQ (reference sequence). The CDR3 has 13 amino acids. CDR3 DNA sequence: TGTGCTAGCAGCCGGGGGGTAACAGATACGCAGTATTTT. It translates to CASSRGVTDTQYF.

The J gene is TRBJ2-4, the V gene TRBV5-7, with 8 bases that match TRBD1. TRBV5-7 is given ORF status, its function remaining uncertain. The V gene end was trimmed by 7 bases and the J gene end by 2 bases; junction bases not matched to a gene: 8. This CDR3 has 15 residues. The CDR3 nucleotides read TGTGCCAGCGGGAGGACAGGGCTCTCCAAAAACATTCAGTACTTC. Translated, it gives CASGRTGLSKNIQYF.

The V and J genes are TRBV5-4 and TRBJ1-1; TRBD1 aligns across 9 bases. Germline assignment: CDR1 SGHNT and CDR2 YYREEE (reference sequence). Unmatched junction bases numbered 5, after V lost 4 bases and J lost 4 bases. This CDR3 is built from 14 residues. CDR3 DNA sequence: TGTGCCAGCAGCCTACTGGACAGGGGCACTGAAGCTTTCTTT. Translated: CASSLLDRGTEAFF. Using reference TRBV5-4 and TRBJ1-1 for the parts outside the CDR3, the full variable domain is ETGVTQSPTHLIKTRGQQVTLRCSSQSGHNTVSWYQQALGQGPQFIFQYYREEENGRGNFPPRFSGLQFPNYSSELNVNALELDDSALYLCASSLLDRGTEAFFGQGTRLTVV.

This rearrangement joins TRBV7-2 to TRBJ1-1, with 8 bases that match TRBD1. The V gene end was trimmed by 4 bases and the J gene end by 5 bases; junction bases not matched to a gene: 12. Germline V gives CDR1 SGHTA, CDR2 FQGNSA. The CDR3 runs to 16 residues. This CDR3 reads CASSSGQGVGGTEAFF. The CDR3 DNA follows: TGTGCCAGCAGCTCCGGACAGGGCGTAGGCGGAACTGAAGCTTTCTTT. The whole variable domain, filled in from reference TRBV7-2 and TRBJ1-1, reads GAGVSQSPSNKVTEKGKDVELRCDPISGHTALYWYRQSLGQGLEFLIYFQGNSAPDKSGLPSDRFSAERTGGSVSTLTIQRTQQEDSAVYLCASSSGQGVGGTEAFFGQGTRLTVV.

This chain connects TRBV2 to TRBJ1-2; 7 bases are shared with TRBD1. The germline V gene encodes CDR1 SNHLY and CDR2 FYNNEI. Unmatched junction bases numbered 4, after V lost 3 bases and J lost 0 bases. The CDR3 has 15 residues. The CDR3 nucleotides are TGTGCCAGCAGTGAGGGACAGAGAGCTAACTATGGCTACACCTTC. This sequence encodes CASSEGQRANYGYTF. The variable domain in full, with the rest retrieved from reference TRBV2 and TRBJ1-2, is EPEVTQTPSHQVTQMGQEVILRCVPISNHLYFYWYRQILGQKVEFLVSFYNNEISEKSEIFDDQFSVERPDGSNFTLKIRSTKLEDSAMYFCASSEGQRANYGYTFGSGTRLTVV.

This chain links TRBV29-1 with TRBJ2-1, with TRBD2 matching 9 bases. The ends lost 6 bases at V and 0 bases at J; junction bases unmatched: 6. Germline V gene data show CDR1 as SQVTM and CDR2 as ANQGSEA. The CDR3 is made up of 15 amino acids. CDR3: CSVGGTSNSYNEQFF. The CDR3, as DNA: TGCAGCGTCGGGGGGACTAGCAACTCCTACAATGAGCAGTTCTTC.

The rearrangement joins TRBV5-1 to TRBJ2-1, with TRBD2 matching 13 bases. The ends lost 0 bases at V and 9 bases at J; junction bases unmatched: 3. Germline assignment: CDR1 SGHRS and CDR2 YFSETQ. This CDR3 is 15 amino acids long. For the CDR3, the DNA is TGCGCCAGCAGCTTGGAACTAGCGGGAGGGCGTGAGCAGTTCTTC. This encodes CASSLELAGGREQFF.

The V gene is TRBV6-5, the J gene TRBJ1-2, with TRBD1 matching over 10 bases. J lost 6 bases, V lost 5 bases, and 9 bases had no gene match. This CDR3 comprises 15 residues. Germline CDR1 MNHEY, CDR2 SVGAGI. Here the CDR3 reads CASSPALDRGDGYTF. Here the CDR3 DNA reads TGTGCCAGCAGTCCAGCCCTGGACAGGGGGGATGGCTACACCTTC.

This chain connects TRBV7-8 to TRBJ1-5, with 10 bases matching TRBD1. Per germline, CDR1 SGHVS and CDR2 FQNEAQ. There are 16 residues in the CDR3. The V gene end was trimmed by 0 bases and the J gene end by 7 bases; junction bases not matched to a gene: 6. The CDR3, as DNA: TGTGCCAGCAGCTTAGCCGGACAGGGGGTAGGACAGCCCCAGCATTTT. Translation gives CASSLAGQGVGQPQHF.

The chain is built from TRBV6-1 and TRBJ1-6; D is ambiguous. Germline CDR1 and CDR2: MNHNS and SASEGT. The CDR3 is made up of 14 amino acids. Trimming shortened V by 8 bases and J by 6 bases, and 14 bases separated the two germline ends. The CDR3 spells CASQGVLGNSPLHF. The CDR3 nucleotides are TGTGCCAGCCAAGGAGTGTTGGGTAATTCACCCCTCCACTTT.

The V gene is TRBV5-4, the J gene TRBJ2-5; TRBD1 matches 10 bases. The germline gives CDR1 SGHNT, CDR2 YYREEE (reference sequence). V was pared by 1 base and J by 5 bases, with 5 bases of the junction left unmatched. The CDR3 length is 15 residues. CDR3 bases: TGTGCCAGCAGCTTGTTGGGACAGGGGACGGAGACCCAGTACTTC. This gives the protein CASSLLGQGTETQYF.

The chain has TRBV5-1 and TRBJ2-1; a weak D match, TRBD2 (6 bases). The CDR3 runs to 13 residues. Germline-derived CDR1 and CDR2 are SGHRS and YFSETQ. Trimming stripped 4 bases from V and 7 bases from J, with 12 bases between. The CDR3 is CASSPGLTNEQFF. For the CDR3, the DNA is TGCGCCAGCAGCCCGGGACTTACGAATGAGCAGTTCTTC.

The V call is TRBV18, the J call TRBJ2-1, with TRBD1 matching 12 bases. Germline assignment: CDR1 KGHSH and CDR2 LQKENI. With 3 bases clipped from V and 8 bases from J, the junction kept 14 bases outside the gene matches. The CDR3 runs 18 residues. The chain's CDR3 is CASSPWQPGQGASDEQFF. CDR3 sequence (DNA): TGTGCCAGCTCACCCTGGCAACCGGGACAGGGGGCGTCGGATGAGCAGTTCTTC.

The gene calls are TRBV7-2 and TRBJ2-1; weak D call: TRBD1 (5 bases). The CDR3 contains 11 residues. V was pared by 8 bases and J by 4 bases, with 6 bases between. Germline lookup yields CDR1 SGHTA and CDR2 FQGNSA. The CDR3 sequence: CASDSYNEQFF. CDR3 nucleotides: TGTGCCAGCGACAGTTACAATGAGCAGTTCTTC.

J is TRBJ1-1 and V is TRBV9, with a tentative D call TRBD1 (6 bases). Deletions cut 4 bases from V and 0 bases from J, with 10 bases between. This CDR3 contains 14 residues. Germline V CDR1 and CDR2: SGDLS, YYNGEE. CDR3 bases: TGTGCCAGCAGCTCGAGGGACATGAACACTGAAGCTTTCTTT. The encoded protein is CASSSRDMNTEAFF. The full variable domain, its missing parts supplied by reference TRBV9 and TRBJ1-1, is DSGVTQTPKHLITATGQRVTLRCSPRSGDLSVYWYQQSLDQGLQFLIQYYNGEERAKGNILERFSAQQFPDLHSELNLSSLELGDSALYFCASSSRDMNTEAFFGQGTRLTVV.

The V and J genes are TRBV7-2 and TRBJ2-7; D remains ambiguous. CDR1 SGHTA and CDR2 FQGNSA come from the germline V gene. The CDR3 consists of 14 residues. The V end was cut by 3 bases, the J end by 3 bases, with 12 bases between. The CDR3 loop reads CASSFLGQSYEQYF. The CDR3 DNA follows: TGTGCCAGCAGCTTTTTGGGCCAAAGCTACGAGCAGTACTTC.

The genes are TRBV5-1 and TRBJ1-1; D is perhaps TRBD1 (6 bases). The V gene's germline CDR1 is SGHRS and CDR2 YFSETQ. The CDR3 sequence is 13 residues long. V dropped 6 bases and J dropped 1 base, with 10 bases sitting between them. CDR3 bases: TGCGCCAGCACCCGGGACACGAACACTGAAGCTTTCTTT. Translating it yields CASTRDTNTEAFF. Variable domain in full (rest from reference TRBV5-1 and TRBJ1-1): KAGVTQTPRYLIKTRGQQVTLSCSPISGHRSVSWYQQTPGQGLQFLFEYFSETQRNKGNFPGRFSGRQFSNSRSEMNVSTLELGDSALYLCASTRDTNTEAFFGQGTRLTVV.

The V call is TRBV6-1, the J call TRBJ2-7; perhaps TRBD1 as D (5 bases). This CDR3 spans 12 amino acids. V was clipped by 8 bases and J by 0 bases, with 8 bases between them. Germline lookup yields CDR1 MNHNS and CDR2 SASEGT. The CDR3 region is CASPDISYEQYF. The CDR3 nucleotides are TGTGCCAGCCCGGACATCTCCTACGAGCAGTACTTC.

The chain employs TRBV5-1 and TRBJ1-1; D might be TRBD1 (5 bases). CDR1 is SGHRS and CDR2 is YFSETQ in the germline V gene. V was trimmed by 0 bases and J by 5 bases, leaving 14 bases between them. CDR3 length: 15 residues. The CDR3 is CASSLDGGGWTEAFF. In DNA, the CDR3 is TGCGCCAGCAGCTTGGATGGGGGGGGATGGACTGAAGCTTTCTTT.

The rearrangement links TRBV10-1 to TRBJ2-2, with D possibly TRBD2 on 7 matching bases. Germline values: CDR1 WNHNN, CDR2 SYGVQD (reference sequence). V lost 5 bases and J lost 2, with 9 bases in between. The CDR3 runs 14 residues. CDR3: CASSPGGNTGELFF. The CDR3 DNA reads TGCGCCAGCAGTCCGGGGGGCAACACCGGGGAGCTGTTTTTT.

The chain combines TRBV6-5 with TRBJ1-3; maybe TRBD1 (5 bases). Germline CDR1 is MNHEY and CDR2 is SVGAGI. The CDR3 consists of 14 residues. V shed 6 bases and J shed 2 bases, with 11 bases lying between them. CDR3 sequence: CASRPGHPGNTIYF. CDR3 sequence (DNA): TGTGCCAGCAGGCCCGGACACCCTGGAAACACCATATATTTT.

Regarding this clone: This specimen includes other DNA sequences encoding the same CDR3. The J gene is TRBJ1-1, the V gene TRBV29-1; D perhaps matches TRBD1 (5 bases). Trimming took 4 bases from V and 4 from J, leaving 10 bases between them. CDR3 length: 12 residues. Germline V gene data show CDR1 as SQVTM and CDR2 as ANQGSEA. The CDR3 region has the DNA TGCAGCGTTGGGAGGGGCGGCACTGAAGCTTTCTTT. Protein product: CSVGRGGTEAFF. Full variable domain (missing parts from reference TRBV29-1 and TRBJ1-1): SAVISQKPSRDICQRGTSLTIQCQVDSQVTMMFWYRQQPGQSLTLIATANQGSEATYESGFVIDKFPISRPNLTFSTLTVSNMSPEDSSIYLCSVGRGGTEAFFGQGTRLTVV.

This clone was recorded only once. The sample holds other DNA sequences that translate to the same CDR3. The V call is TRBV5-6, the J call TRBJ2-7; D possibly corresponds to TRBD2 (5 bases). Trimming took off 3 bases at V and 6 bases at J, with 10 bases between the two ends. Germline V lookup: CDR1 SGHDT, CDR2 YYEEEE. The CDR3 is 12 amino acids. The CDR3 reads CASSWASGEQYF. DNA of the CDR3: TGTGCCAGCAGCTGGGCAAGCGGCGAGCAGTACTTC.